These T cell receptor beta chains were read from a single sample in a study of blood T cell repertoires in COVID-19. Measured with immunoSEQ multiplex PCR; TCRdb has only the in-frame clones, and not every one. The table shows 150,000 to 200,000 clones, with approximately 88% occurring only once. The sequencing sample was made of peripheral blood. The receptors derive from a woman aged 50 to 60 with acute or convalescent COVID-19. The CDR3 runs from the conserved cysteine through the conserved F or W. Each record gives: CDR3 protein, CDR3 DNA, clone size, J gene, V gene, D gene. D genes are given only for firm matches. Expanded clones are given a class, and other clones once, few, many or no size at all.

cdr3_aa: CASSYWAETQYF
cdr3_nt: TGTGCCAGCAGTTACTGGGCAGAGACCCAGTACTTC
clone_size: few
j_call: TRBJ2-5
v_call: TRBV6-2/TRBV6-3
d_call: NA

cdr3_aa: CASSYSGGVKPYEQYF
cdr3_nt: TGTGCCAGCAGTTACTCGGGAGGCGTTAAGCCCTACGAGCAGTACTTC
clone_size: NA
j_call: TRBJ2-7
v_call: TRBV6-2/TRBV6-3
d_call: NA

cdr3_aa: CASSQGQQETQYF
cdr3_nt: TGTGCCAGCAGCCAAGGACAGCAAGAGACCCAGTACTTC
clone_size: NA
j_call: TRBJ2-5
v_call: TRBV16
d_call: NA

cdr3_aa: CASSDRVSGNTIYF
cdr3_nt: TGTGCCAGTTCCGACAGGGTGTCTGGAAACACCATATATTTT
clone_size: NA
j_call: TRBJ1-3
v_call: TRBV19
d_call: TRBD1

cdr3_aa: CASSYRGQGDYGYTF
cdr3_nt: TGTGCCAGCAGTTATCGGGGACAGGGGGACTATGGCTACACCTTC
clone_size: NA
j_call: TRBJ1-2
v_call: TRBV6-5
d_call: TRBD1

cdr3_aa: CASSTDLRTEAFF
cdr3_nt: TGTGCCAGCAGTACGGATCTGCGGACTGAAGCTTTCTTT
clone_size: NA
j_call: TRBJ1-1
v_call: TRBV27
d_call: NA

cdr3_aa: CASSLLRQGPMDGYTF
cdr3_nt: TGTGCCAGCAGTTTACTCCGACAGGGGCCCATGGATGGCTACACCTTC
clone_size: NA
j_call: TRBJ1-2
v_call: TRBV6-2/TRBV6-3
d_call: TRBD1

cdr3_aa: CASSLTSGRTNTGELFF
cdr3_nt: TGTGCCAGCTCTTTGACTAGCGGGAGAACGAACACCGGGGAGCTGTTTTTT
clone_size: NA
j_call: TRBJ2-2
v_call: TRBV18
d_call: TRBD2

cdr3_aa: CSVDGSGGDYNEQFF
cdr3_nt: TGCAGCGTTGATGGTAGCGGGGGGGATTACAATGAGCAGTTCTTC
clone_size: NA
j_call: TRBJ2-1
v_call: TRBV29-1
d_call: TRBD2

cdr3_aa: CASSLNGVTDTQYF
cdr3_nt: TGTGCCAGCAGCTTAAACGGGGTCACAGATACGCAGTATTTT
clone_size: once
j_call: TRBJ2-3
v_call: TRBV7-8
d_call: NA

cdr3_aa: CASSLGGTGIIGELFF
cdr3_nt: TGCGCCAGCAGCTTGGGTGGGACAGGGATCATCGGGGAGCTGTTTTTT
clone_size: NA
j_call: TRBJ2-2
v_call: TRBV5-1
d_call: TRBD1

cdr3_aa: CASSVVPGTDTQYF
cdr3_nt: TGTGCCAGCAGCGTAGTCCCGGGGACAGATACGCAGTATTTT
clone_size: NA
j_call: TRBJ2-3
v_call: TRBV9
d_call: NA

cdr3_aa: CASSWGDRVETQYF
cdr3_nt: TGCGCCAGCAGCTGGGGGGACAGGGTCGAGACCCAGTACTTC
clone_size: NA
j_call: TRBJ2-5
v_call: TRBV5-1
d_call: TRBD1

cdr3_aa: CAWSDLDYTEAFF
cdr3_nt: TGTGCCTGGAGTGATTTAGACTACACTGAAGCTTTCTTT
clone_size: NA
j_call: TRBJ1-1
v_call: TRBV30
d_call: NA

cdr3_aa: CASSRTGSLNTEAFF
cdr3_nt: TGCGCCAGCAGCCGCACAGGGTCCCTGAACACTGAAGCTTTCTTT
clone_size: NA
j_call: TRBJ1-1
v_call: TRBV5-1
d_call: NA